This T cell receptor beta chain was identified in a study of T-cell reconstitution after alpha-beta-depleted transplantation in children. Germline CDR1 LGHDT, CDR2 YNNKEL (reference sequence). Between the trimmed V and J ends, which lost 0 bases and 6 bases, there was a span of 17 bases. CDR3 size: 16 residues. Unique molecular identifiers were used to barcode this TCRbeta library. TCRdb passed the PCR reads through MiXCR, listing each CDR3 protein once. Seen here are some 490,000 distinct CDR3 sequences, 9.5% to 15% observed once, and the top ten hold about 5%. The input for sequencing was PBMCs from the stem cell graft donor, taken from the stem cell graft. The origin of this receptor is a human donor who donated a stem cell graft to a child with combined immunodeficiency. The rearrangement joins TRBV3-1 to TRBJ2-5, with TRBD2 as a possible D gene (5 bases). In DNA form, the CDR3 reads TGTGCCAGCAGCCAAGAAGGAGGCGGGTGGAGGAAGACCCAGTACTTC. Residues: CASSQEGGGWRKTQYF.